Listed here are 31 T cell receptor beta chains from one sample, sequenced in a study of blood T cell repertoires in COVID-19. TCRdb's copy holds only in-frame clones and misses some; the assay was immunoSEQ multiplex PCR. Of 230,000 or so clones in the sample, about 88% were seen once. The sequenced material came from PBMCs or T cells enriched from blood (not recorded which). Every receptor here comes from a woman aged 50 to 60 who had been exposed to COVID-19.

The chain couples TRBV7-2 to TRBJ2-1; D call uncertain. Per germline, CDR1 SGHTA and CDR2 FQGNSA. Trimming left V 1 base short and J 0 bases short, with 7 bases between. This CDR3 comprises 15 residues. The CDR3 protein is CASSLDASSYNEQFF. Here the CDR3 DNA reads TGTGCCAGCAGCTTAGACGCGAGCTCCTACAATGAGCAGTTCTTC.

The chain carries TRBV5-5 and TRBJ1-1; D remains ambiguous. Deletions cut 5 bases from V and 3 bases from J, with 14 bases between. This CDR3 is built from 14 residues. In germline, CDR1 is SGHKS, CDR2 YYEKEE (reference sequence). The CDR3 region has the DNA TGTGCCAGCAGTCGAGTTGGGAGGGACACTGAAGCTTTCTTT. Its protein product is CASSRVGRDTEAFF.

Comments on this clone: One end of the junction varies from germline; a read error may be responsible. The chain joins TRBV11-3 to TRBJ1-1, with D possibly TRBD1 on 5 matching bases. The CDR3 is made up of 8 amino acids. Germline CDR1 reads SGHNT; CDR2 reads YENEEA. The CDR3 sequence is CATFIGVF. The CDR3, as DNA: TGTGCCACCTTTATAGGGGTTTTT.

V usage is TRBV7-6 and J usage is TRBJ2-7, with D maybe TRBD1 (6 bases). V lost 5 bases and J lost 7, with 15 bases in between. This CDR3 region has 13 residues. Looked up from germline, CDR1 is SGHVS and CDR2 is FNYEAQ. The CDR3 nucleotides read TGTGCCAGCAGCCCAAAACCAGGGGAAGAGCAGTACTTC. As protein: CASSPKPGEEQYF.

This rearrangement joins TRBV11-2 to TRBJ2-6, with 7 bases lining up with TRBD1. Trimming at V came to 3 bases and at J to 0 bases, leaving 5 bases not matched to a gene. Germline V CDR1 and CDR2: SGHAT, FQNNGV. CDR3 size: 17 residues. As DNA, the CDR3 is TGTGCCAGCAGCTTGACAGGGATTAGCTCTGGGGCCAACGTCCTGACTTTC. Protein product: CASSLTGISSGANVLTF.

The V call is TRBV3-1 (or the pseudogene TRBV3-2), the J call TRBJ2-7; D may be TRBD1 (6 bases). CDR3 length: 16 amino acids. Germline lookup yields CDR1 LGHDT and CDR2 YNNKEL (reference sequence). Deletions cut 0 bases from V and 0 bases from J, with 12 bases between. CDR3 region: CASSQDRDTNSYEQYF. CDR3 nucleotides: TGTGCCAGCAGCCAAGATAGGGACACGAACTCCTACGAGCAGTACTTC.

J is TRBJ2-5 and V is TRBV7-8, with D possibly being TRBD2 (6 bases). Germline CDR1 reads SGHVS; CDR2 reads FQNEAQ. The CDR3 runs to 15 residues. V was shortened by 0 bases and J by 5 bases, with 13 bases between the two germline ends. CDR3 coding DNA: TGTGCCAGCAGCTTAGCCAACGGGGGAAGGGAGACCCAGTACTTC. Its translation is CASSLANGGRETQYF.

The CDR3 region has the DNA TGTGCCAGCAGTGCCTGGGACAGGGACGGCAATCAGCCCCAGCATTTT. Translating it yields CASSAWDRDGNQPQHF. This chain connects TRBV6-1 to TRBJ1-5, with TRBD1 identical over 9 bases. CDR3 size: 16 residues. The germline V gene has CDR1 MNHNS and CDR2 SASEGT. With 4 bases clipped from V and 2 bases from J, the junction kept 6 bases outside the gene matches.

The chain couples TRBV28 to TRBJ1-1; D uncertain. CDR1 is MDHEN, CDR2 SYDVKM, per germline. The ends were cut back, 5 bases at V and 1 base at J, with 11 bases in the middle. The CDR3 is 14 amino acids. CDR3 sequence: CASSPSTPNTEAFF. The CDR3 region has the DNA TGTGCCAGCAGTCCCTCTACCCCGAACACTGAAGCTTTCTTT.

This CDR3 reads CASSLFRDLRLYEQYF. The CDR3 nucleotides are TGTGCCAGCAGCTTATTCAGGGACTTACGCCTATACGAGCAGTACTTC. The V and J genes are TRBV7-8 and TRBJ2-7; TRBD2 might be the D (6 bases). Trimming took 2 bases from V and 4 from J, leaving 18 bases between them. Germline V gene sequence: CDR1 SGHVS, CDR2 FQNEAQ. This CDR3 has 16 residues.

This clone was seen just once. J is TRBJ1-3 and V is TRBV7-8; D might be TRBD1 (5 bases). V lost 2 bases, J lost 0 bases, and 11 bases lay in between. The CDR3 covers 16 residues. In germline, CDR1 is SGHVS, CDR2 FQNEAQ. CDR3 loop: CASSLMGQRSGNTIYF. CDR3 in DNA: TGTGCCAGCAGCTTAATGGGGCAACGCTCTGGAAACACCATATATTTT.

This clone was observed once. This sequence joins TRBV2 and TRBJ1-5, with 8 nucleotides matching TRBD1. CDR3 length equals 15 residues. Germline CDR1 and CDR2: SNHLY and FYNNEI. V gave up 5 bases and J gave up 7 bases; unmatched junction bases: 10. CDR3 residues: CASSTGQGRNQPQHF. CDR3 bases: TGTGCCAGCAGTACAGGACAGGGACGAAACCAGCCCCAGCATTTT.

This clone came up a few times. V gene TRBV6-1 combines with J gene TRBJ2-2, with D possibly TRBD1 on 5 matching bases. This CDR3 is built from 15 residues. Deletions cut 2 bases from V and 2 bases from J, with 9 bases between. The V gene's germline CDR1 is MNHNS and CDR2 SASEGT. This CDR3 is CASSEIGANTGELFF. The DNA for the CDR3 is TGTGCCAGCAGTGAAATAGGGGCCAACACCGGGGAGCTGTTTTTT.

The chain employs TRBV4-3 and TRBJ2-1; D is unclear. The CDR3 has 13 residues. Per the germline V gene, CDR1 is LGHNA and CDR2 is YSLEER. V was trimmed by 2 bases and J by 5 bases, leaving 7 bases between them. The CDR3 region has the DNA TGCGCCAGCAGCCAAAACAGTAACAATGAGCAGTTCTTC. Translation: CASSQNSNNEQFF.

CDR3 loop: CAWSCTGGPNEQFF. The CDR3 nucleotides read TGTGCCTGGAGTTGTACGGGGGGGCCCAATGAGCAGTTCTTC. The chain links TRBV30 to TRBJ2-1; TRBD2 matches 8 bases. This CDR3 has 14 amino acids. CDR1 is GTSNPN, CDR2 SVGIG, per germline (reference sequence). With 2 bases clipped from V and 6 bases from J, the junction kept 6 bases outside the gene matches.

V and J are TRBV2 and TRBJ2-2; maybe TRBD1 (5 bases). This CDR3 region has 15 residues. Germline CDR1 SNHLY, CDR2 FYNNEI. Trimming removed 2 bases from V and 2 bases from J, with 9 bases in between. The CDR3 DNA reads as TGTGCCAGCAGTGAACAGGGAATTAACACCGGGGAGCTGTTTTTT. Encoded protein: CASSEQGINTGELFF.

This clone was counted a single time. This rearrangement joins TRBV29-1 to TRBJ2-1; no reliable D call. The length of the CDR3 is 13 residues. V shed 7 bases and J shed 0 bases, with 10 bases lying between them. The germline gives CDR1 SQVTM, CDR2 ANQGSEA. The CDR3 here is CSGTVFSYNEQFF. CDR3 bases: TGCAGCGGAACAGTATTCTCCTACAATGAGCAGTTCTTC.

The chain couples TRBV6-2 or TRBV6-3 to TRBJ2-5, with D possibly being TRBD2 (7 bases). Trimming removed 0 bases at V and 2 bases at J, with 13 bases between. CDR1 and CDR2 from the germline V gene are MNHEY and SVGEGT. CDR3 size: 16 residues. DNA for the CDR3: TGTGCCAGCAGTTACTCGGGGCGGGGGCTTCAAGAGACCCAGTACTTC. This sequence encodes CASSYSGRGLQETQYF.

The chain joins TRBV29-1 to TRBJ2-5, with a tentative D call TRBD1 (6 bases). Germline lookup yields CDR1 SQVTM and CDR2 ANQGSEA. Trimming cost V 6 bases and J 3 bases, with 14 bases left between them. The CDR3 loop spans 13 amino acids. The CDR3 reads CSVRWTAKETQYF. CDR3 coding DNA: TGCAGCGTGCGGTGGACAGCGAAAGAGACCCAGTACTTC.

The chain has TRBV30 and TRBJ1-2; D is unresolved. Germline loops: CDR1 GTSNPN, CDR2 SVGIG (reference sequence). Trimming took 2 bases from V and 4 from J, leaving 11 bases between them. This CDR3 has 13 amino acids. CDR3 DNA sequence: TGTGCCTGGAGTTTCGAGGGTGGCTATGGCTACACCTTC. This codes for CAWSFEGGYGYTF.

This sequence joins TRBV12-3 or TRBV12-4 and TRBJ1-1; no clear D gene. The CDR3 has 13 amino acids. Trimming cost V 7 bases and J 0 bases, with 9 bases left between them. This CDR3 reads CASNSILNTEAFF. CDR3 DNA sequence: TGTGCCAGCAATTCAATCCTGAACACTGAAGCTTTCTTT.

The chain is built from TRBV4-1 and TRBJ1-4; D remains ambiguous. The CDR3 is 14 residues long. V was clipped by 4 bases and J by 5 bases, with 11 bases between them. The germline V gene has CDR1 MGHRA and CDR2 YSYEKL. CDR3 loop: CASSPIDTNEKLFF. CDR3 sequence (DNA): TGCGCCAGCAGCCCGATAGATACCAATGAAAAACTGTTTTTT.

This chain links TRBV9 with TRBJ1-1, with a tentative D call TRBD1 (6 bases). Germline CDR1 SGDLS, CDR2 YYNGEE. This CDR3 comprises 15 residues. Between the trimmed V and J ends, which lost 3 bases and 1 base, there was a span of 13 bases. The CDR3 here is CASSEGNRANTEAFF. Here the CDR3 DNA reads TGTGCCAGCAGCGAGGGGAACAGGGCGAACACTGAAGCTTTCTTT. The full variable domain, completed using reference TRBV9 and TRBJ1-1, is DSGVTQTPKHLITATGQRVTLRCSPRSGDLSVYWYQQSLDQGLQFLIQYYNGEERAKGNILERFSAQQFPDLHSELNLSSLELGDSALYFCASSEGNRANTEAFFGQGTRLTVV.

V gene TRBV7-2 combines with J gene TRBJ2-2, with 14 positions matching TRBD2. This CDR3 has 15 residues. The J segment lost 6 bases and the V segment lost 3 bases, leaving 0 bases of the junction unmatched. Germline CDR1 reads SGHTA; CDR2 reads FQGNSA. CDR3 nucleotide sequence: TGTGCCAGCAGCTTGACTAGCGGGGGGGCCGGGGAGCTGTTTTTT. This gives the protein CASSLTSGGAGELFF.

In the case of this clone: At the DNA level, this CDR3 is encoded by other sequences in the same sample as well. The chain is built from TRBV6-5 and TRBJ1-1; no definite D call. V was clipped by 6 bases and J by 3 bases, with 11 bases between them. CDR3 length: 13 amino acids. Germline V gene sequence: CDR1 MNHEY, CDR2 SVGAGI. The CDR3 reads CASRRRRDTEAFF. The CDR3 DNA reads TGTGCCAGCAGGAGGAGGAGGGACACTGAAGCTTTCTTT.

The chain carries TRBV19 and TRBJ1-1, with 7 positions matching TRBD1. CDR1 and CDR2 (germline): LNHDA, SQIVND (reference sequence). CDR3 length: 10 residues. After removal of 9 bases from V and 6 bases from J, the junction contained 1 base not matched to a gene. The CDR3 region is CASGTAEAFF. The CDR3 region has the DNA TGTGCCAGCGGGACAGCTGAAGCTTTCTTT.

The chain employs TRBV5-1 and TRBJ2-6; 7 bases map to TRBD1. CDR3 length: 17 residues. J lost 2 bases, V lost 4 bases, and 9 bases had no gene match. CDR1 and CDR2 (germline): SGHRS, YFSETQ. The CDR3: CASSDDRVHPGANVLTF. The CDR3 DNA follows: TGCGCCAGCAGCGATGACAGGGTTCATCCTGGGGCCAACGTCCTGACTTTC.

The rearrangement uses TRBV6-5 and TRBJ1-1; D may be TRBD1 (6 bases). The V gene's germline CDR1 is MNHEY and CDR2 SVGAGI. V was pared by 6 bases and J by 4 bases, with 12 bases between. The CDR3 consists of 13 residues. CDR3: CASSLFRGTEAFF. CDR3 sequence (DNA): TGTGCCAGCAGCCTTTTCAGGGGCACTGAAGCTTTCTTT.

V is TRBV5-1 and J is TRBJ2-5; the match to TRBD1 covers 7 bases. Germline V lookup: CDR1 SGHRS, CDR2 YFSETQ. The CDR3 totals 13 residues. J was trimmed by 5 bases and V by 4 bases; bases with no gene match: 5. The CDR3 coding sequence is TGCGCCAGCAGCGGAACAGGGGATGAGACCCAGTACTTC. It yields the protein CASSGTGDETQYF.

The chain is built from TRBV10-1 and TRBJ1-1; 9 nucleotides agree with TRBD1. The V segment lost 5 bases and the J segment 11 bases; nucleotides outside the gene matches: 9. The germline CDR1 and CDR2 sequences are WNHNN and SYGVQD (reference sequence). There are 13 residues in the CDR3. CDR3 nucleotide sequence: TGCGCCAGCAGTTTGGACAGGGGAATATCGGCTTTCTTT. Its translation is CASSLDRGISAFF.

V gene TRBV7-8 combines with J gene TRBJ2-1; 8 bases are shared with TRBD1. Germline assignment: CDR1 SGHVS and CDR2 FQNEAQ. The CDR3 contains 18 residues. The trim removed 5 bases at V and 4 bases at J, leaving 16 bases unmatched. Written as DNA, the CDR3 is TGTGCCAGCAGCCCCGATAGCCCCCTTACAGGGGGATACAATGAGCAGTTCTTC. This encodes CASSPDSPLTGGYNEQFF. Together with reference TRBV7-8 and TRBJ2-1, the CDR3 gives the full variable domain: GAGVSQSPRYKVAKRGQDVALRCDPISGHVSLFWYQQALGQGPEFLTYFQNEAQLDKSGLPSDRFFAERPEGSVSTLKIQRTQQEDSAVYLCASSPDSPLTGGYNEQFFGPGTRLTVL.